The 15 T cell receptor beta chains reported below all come from one sample, sequenced in a study of T cells of healthy individuals. TCRdb reprocessed the 5' RACE reads with MiXCR, giving one entry per CDR3 protein. Altogether tens of thousands of distinct CDR3 sequences are present, under 20% being singletons, with the ten largest covering roughly 4.7%. The origin of the receptors is a human donor in good health.

In this sample, this clonotype turned up many times. The chain couples TRBV7-3 to TRBJ2-3, with TRBD2 matching 9 bases. The junction had 2 bases not matched to a gene; V was cut back by 2 bases and J by 2 bases. Germline-derived CDR1 and CDR2 are SGHTA and FQGTGA. The CDR3 runs to 15 residues. CDR3 in DNA: TGTGCCAGCAGCTTACTAGCGGGACCCACAGATACGCAGTATTTT. Its protein is CASSLLAGPTDTQYF.

This clonotype was detected many times. J is TRBJ1-1 and V is TRBV22-1; TRBD1 is the table's D call, not checked against the DNA. TRBV22-1 is deemed a pseudogene. The CDR3 has 17 residues. This CDR3 reads CPGSARTMTGLNTEAFF. The CDR3, as DNA: TGTCCTGGGAGCGCACGTACCATGACAGGCCTGAACACTGAAGCTTTCTTT.

This clonotype has more than one count but fewer than ten. V and J are TRBV6-1 and TRBJ2-2; the D gene is possibly TRBD2 (5 bases). V was clipped by 10 bases and J by 0 bases, with 12 bases between them. The CDR3 extends over 14 amino acids. CDR1 is MNHNS, CDR2 SASEGT, per germline. CDR3 loop: CATRLAPNTGELFF. CDR3 sequence (DNA): TGTGCCACCAGGCTAGCACCGAACACCGGGGAGCTGTTTTTT.

This clonotype was recorded at least ten times. CDR3 loop: CASSPPTGTYEQYF. The CDR3 coding sequence is TGCGCCAGCAGCCCTCCGACAGGGACATACGAGCAGTACTTC. This chain links TRBV5-1 with TRBJ2-7, with 7 bases matching TRBD1. Germline V CDR1 and CDR2: SGHRS, YFSETQ. CDR3 length: 14 residues. Trimming cost V 4 bases and J 4 bases; bases outside gene matches: 8.

The CDR3 nucleotides are TGTGCCAGCAGTTTGGGAGATTTGAATTCACCCCTCCACTTT. Its translation is CASSLGDLNSPLHF. The chain links TRBV28 to TRBJ1-6; D unresolved. Germline CDR1 reads MDHEN; CDR2 reads SYDVKM. Trimming left V 3 bases short and J 7 bases short, with 10 bases between. The CDR3 runs 14 residues.

The V gene is TRBV5-1, the J gene TRBJ2-3; D unclear. The CDR3 spans 16 residues. Deletions cut 4 bases from V and 6 bases from J, with 21 bases between. Germline V gives CDR1 SGHRS, CDR2 YFSETQ. The CDR3 sequence: CASSRVGPPERDTQYF. The CDR3 DNA reads as TGCGCCAGCAGCCGGGTGGGCCCGCCGGAGAGGGATACGCAGTATTTT. The whole variable domain, filled in from reference TRBV5-1 and TRBJ2-3, reads KAGVTQTPRYLIKTRGQQVTLSCSPISGHRSVSWYQQTPGQGLQFLFEYFSETQRNKGNFPGRFSGRQFSNSRSEMNVSTLELGDSALYLCASSRVGPPERDTQYFGPGTRLTVL.

This sequence joins TRBV28 and TRBJ2-1; D uncertain. CDR3 length: 11 residues. CDR1 MDHEN and CDR2 SYDVKM come from the germline V gene. V dropped 9 bases and J dropped 4 bases, with 7 bases sitting between them. The CDR3 sequence: CARIGYNEQFF. In DNA form, the CDR3 reads TGTGCCAGGATCGGGTACAATGAGCAGTTCTTC. Variable domain in full (rest from reference TRBV28 and TRBJ2-1): DVKVTQSSRYLVKRTGEKVFLECVQDMDHENMFWYRQDPGLGLRLIYFSYDVKMKEKGDIPEGYSVSREKKERFSLILESASTNQTSMYLCARIGYNEQFFGPGTRLTVL.

This clonotype appeared a few times. This rearrangement joins TRBV4-1 to TRBJ2-1; 7 bases agree with TRBD2. The germline V gene has CDR1 MGHRA and CDR2 YSYEKL. V shed 4 bases and J 8 bases; nucleotides not matched to a gene: 11. The CDR3 sequence is 15 residues long. This CDR3 is CASSPGGAGDDEQFF. DNA for the CDR3: TGCGCCAGCAGCCCCGGCGGGGCGGGGGACGATGAGCAGTTCTTC.

This clonotype was counted ten times or more. The rearrangement links TRBV28 to TRBJ2-1; TRBD1 agrees at 7 bases. Germline assignment: CDR1 MDHEN and CDR2 SYDVKM. CDR3 length: 14 residues. J gave up 10 bases and V 2 bases, and 8 bases lay outside the gene matches. The CDR3 sequence is CASSLGDRAGEQFF. The CDR3 DNA is TGTGCCAGCAGTTTAGGCGACAGGGCCGGAGAGCAGTTCTTC.

Concerning this clonotype itself: The junction departs from the called germline gene at one end, perhaps through a read error. The chain uses TRBV7-7 and TRBJ2-1; 8 positions match TRBD1. The CDR3 length is 14 residues. The germline gives CDR1 SSHAT, CDR2 FNYEAQ (reference sequence). This CDR3 reads CASSLGQGADEQFF. The CDR3 DNA is TGTGCTAGCAGCCTCGGACAGGGTGCAGATGAGCAGTTCTTC.

The chain is built from TRBV28 and TRBJ2-7; perhaps TRBD2 as D (6 bases). CDR1 MDHEN and CDR2 SYDVKM come from the germline V gene. The V end lost 4 bases, the J end lost 2 bases, and 12 bases lay between the germline ends. The CDR3 consists of 14 residues. CDR3 coding DNA: TGTGCCAGCAGTTCCGGGACTTCACCCTACGAGCAGTACTTC. Its translation is CASSSGTSPYEQYF. Using reference TRBV28 and TRBJ2-7 for the parts outside the CDR3, the full variable domain is DVKVTQSSRYLVKRTGEKVFLECVQDMDHENMFWYRQDPGLGLRLIYFSYDVKMKEKGDIPEGYSVSREKKERFSLILESASTNQTSMYLCASSSGTSPYEQYFGPGTRLTVT.

This clonotype was observed many times. The chain uses TRBV20-1 and TRBJ2-2, with D unresolved. Trimming took 0 bases from V and 0 from J, leaving 5 bases between them. The germline CDR1 and CDR2 sequences are DFQATT and SNEGSKA (reference sequence). The CDR3 spans 14 residues. The CDR3 loop is CSAREAANTGELFF. CDR3 nucleotides: TGCAGTGCTAGAGAGGCCGCGAACACCGGGGAGCTGTTTTTT.

Many counts were recorded for this clonotype. The V call is TRBV29-1, the J call TRBJ1-2, with D possibly being TRBD1 (5 bases). Trimming took 0 bases from V and 8 from J, leaving 10 bases between them. The CDR3 consists of 12 residues. CDR1 is SQVTM and CDR2 is ANQGSEA in the germline V gene. This CDR3 is CSVEDGDGGYTF. The CDR3 bases are TGCAGCGTTGAAGATGGGGACGGCGGCTACACCTTC.

This clonotype was detected ten times or more. The genes are TRBV5-6 and TRBJ2-1; TRBD2 aligns across 13 bases. Per germline, CDR1 SGHDT and CDR2 YYEEEE. The trim removed 5 bases at V and 9 bases at J, leaving 5 bases unmatched. The CDR3 totals 14 residues. The CDR3 bases are TGTGCCAGCAGTGGACTAGCGGGAGATAGTGAGCAGTTCTTC. Its protein product is CASSGLAGDSEQFF.

In DNA, the CDR3 is TGTGCCACGTCTAGCGGGAGGATCACCTACGAGCAGTACTTC. It yields the protein CATSSGRITYEQYF. This chain links TRBV6-5 with TRBJ2-7; TRBD2 matches 11 bases. V was clipped by 10 bases and J by 2 bases; unmatched bases: 7. The CDR3 spans 14 residues. The V gene's germline CDR1 is MNHEY and CDR2 SVGAGI.